These T cell receptor beta chains were read from a single sample in a study of shared clonotypes between healthy human individuals. TCRdb's table, derived via immunoSEQ multiplex PCR, lists solely in-frame clones and lacks some. Found here are around 510,000 clones, about 96% of them singletons; the top ten hold nearly 0.065%. Sample: naive CD4+ T cells sorted from blood. Every receptor here comes from a woman aged 30 to 39 in good health. CDR3s include the opening cysteine and the closing phenylalanine or tryptophan. Fields, in order: J gene, CDR3 length, V gene, clone size, D gene, CDR3 protein, CDR3 DNA. The D gene is left open where the match is weak. The listing skips clone size in some rows; elsewhere it reads once, few, many or a size class.

TRBJ1-4 | 16 | TRBV25-1 | NA | TRBD1 | CASSETGTGWDEKLFF | TGTGCCAGCAGTGAAACGGGGACAGGGTGGGATGAAAAACTGTTTTTT
TRBJ2-7 | 17 | TRBV4-1 | NA | TRBD2 | CASSQRLAGGPLNEQYF | TGCGCCAGCAGCCAACGACTAGCGGGAGGGCCTCTGAACGAGCAGTACTTC
TRBJ1-2 | 14 | TRBV28 | NA | TRBD1 | CASRGTGSMRGYTF | TGTGCCAGCAGGGGGACAGGGAGTATGAGGGGCTACACCTTC
TRBJ1-2 | 15 | TRBV5-1 | NA | TRBD1 | CASSLRGTGDYGYTF | TGCGCCAGCAGCTTGAGGGGGACAGGGGACTATGGCTACACCTTC
TRBJ2-7 | 15 | TRBV19 | NA | NA | CASSSLQGSTYEQYF | TGTGCCAGTAGTAGTCTCCAAGGATCTACCTACGAGCAGTACTTC
TRBJ2-5 | 14 | TRBV29-1 | NA | NA | CSVVTDYYQETQYF | TGCAGCGTCGTTACGGACTATTACCAAGAGACCCAGTACTTC
TRBJ2-7 | 12 | TRBV5-1 | NA | NA | CASSSARGEQYF | TGCGCCAGCAGCTCGGCCAGGGGCGAGCAGTACTTC
TRBJ1-5 | 13 | TRBV30 | NA | NA | CAWSSSTRQPQHF | TGTGCCTGGAGTTCCTCAACCCGTCAGCCCCAGCATTTT
TRBJ2-7 | 16 | TRBV5-1 | NA | TRBD1 | CASSLVGRTGEYEQYF | TGCGCCAGCAGCTTGGTCGGTAGAACAGGGGAGTACGAGCAGTACTTC
TRBJ2-5 | 17 | TRBV28 | NA | NA | CASSPSLRTLGGETQYF | TGTGCCAGCAGTCCAAGCCTTAGGACCCTCGGGGGAGAGACCCAGTACTTC
TRBJ2-7 | 15 | TRBV5-1 | NA | TRBD2 | CASSWTSGGTYEQYF | TGCGCCAGCAGCTGGACTAGCGGAGGAACCTACGAGCAGTACTTC
TRBJ2-5 | 15 | TRBV28 | NA | NA | CASSFSGAGGETQYF | TGTGCCAGCAGTTTCTCGGGGGCTGGGGGGGAGACCCAGTACTTC
TRBJ1-5 | 16 | TRBV23-1 | NA | NA | CASSLKCHWSNQPQHF | TGCGCCAGCAGTCTAAAATGCCACTGGAGCAATCAGCCCCAGCATTTT
TRBJ1-4 | 14 | TRBV30 | NA | NA | CAWSVWDGNEKLFF | TGTGCCTGGAGTGTATGGGACGGTAATGAAAAACTGTTTTTT
TRBJ2-3 | 14 | TRBV7-8 | NA | NA | CASSLAQKTDTQYF | TGTGCCAGCAGCTTAGCGCAGAAAACAGATACGCAGTATTTT
TRBJ2-3 | 14 | TRBV6-5 | NA | NA | CASSYRDSTDTQYF | TGTGCCAGCAGTTACAGGGACAGCACAGATACGCAGTATTTT
TRBJ2-3 | 15 | TRBV5-1 | NA | NA | CASSLVSSGADTQYF | TGCGCCAGCAGCTTGGTTTCTTCGGGGGCAGATACGCAGTATTTT
TRBJ2-5 | 12 | TRBV11-2 | NA | NA | CASSLFQETQYF | TGTGCCAGCAGCTTATTCCAAGAGACCCAGTACTTC
TRBJ2-4 | 17 | TRBV4-2 | NA | NA | CASSQTTGDIAKNIQYF | TGTGCCAGCAGCCAGACGACAGGAGACATAGCCAAAAACATTCAGTACTTC
TRBJ2-3 | 17 | TRBV7-9 | NA | TRBD2 | CASSLGLAGVRVDTQYF | TGTGCCAGCAGCTTAGGGTTAGCGGGAGTTCGGGTAGATACGCAGTATTTT
TRBJ2-1 | 14 | TRBV9 | NA | NA | CASSVGGSYNEQFF | TGTGCCAGCAGCGTAGGCGGTTCCTACAATGAGCAGTTCTTC
TRBJ1-5 | 14 | TRBV19 | NA | NA | CASSITGGVQPQHF | TGTGCCAGTAGTATTACAGGAGGGGTCCAGCCCCAGCATTTT
TRBJ2-7 | 16 | TRBV18 | NA | TRBD1 | CASSPGQGGSSYEQYF | TGTGCCAGCTCACCGGGACAGGGAGGGAGCTCCTACGAGCAGTACTTC
TRBJ2-2 | 14 | TRBV10-3 | NA | NA | CAISGLTFTGELFF | TGTGCCATCAGTGGACTAACCTTCACCGGGGAGCTGTTTTTT
TRBJ2-1 | 13 | TRBV28 | NA | NA | CASSFVLEFEQFF | TGTGCCAGCAGTTTTGTTTTGGAGTTTGAGCAGTTCTTC
TRBJ2-7 | 15 | TRBV4-2 | NA | NA | CASSQDPRHSYEQYF | TGTGCCAGCAGCCAAGATCCCCGGCACTCCTACGAGCAGTACTTC
TRBJ1-5 | 15 | TRBV18 | NA | NA | CASSLGFGEGQPQHF | TGTGCCAGCTCACTCGGTTTCGGGGAAGGCCAGCCCCAGCATTTT
TRBJ1-1 | 15 | TRBV2 | NA | NA | CASSDERGQNTEAFF | TGTGCCAGCAGTGATGAACGGGGACAAAACACTGAAGCTTTCTTT
TRBJ1-3 | 14 | TRBV9 | NA | NA | CASSGSFSGNTIYF | TGTGCCAGCAGCGGGAGTTTCTCTGGAAACACCATATATTTT
TRBJ2-2 | 15 | TRBV19 | once | NA | CASSTFGSNTGELFF | TGTGCCAGTAGTACCTTCGGTAGCAACACCGGGGAGCTGTTTTTT
TRBJ2-7 | 14 | TRBV9 | NA | NA | CASSVDSGPYEQYF | TGTGCCAGCAGCGTAGATAGCGGCCCCTACGAGCAGTACTTC
TRBJ1-2 | 15 | TRBV28 | NA | NA | CASTRWWGPRGGYTF | TGTGCCAGCACCCGGTGGTGGGGCCCTCGAGGTGGCTACACCTTC
TRBJ2-7 | 12 | TRBV11-3 | NA | NA | CASSGVSYEQYF | TGTGCCAGCTCCGGGGTGTCCTACGAGCAGTACTTC
TRBJ2-7 | 16 | TRBV11-2 | NA | NA | CASSPLGDLSTYEQYF | TGTGCCAGCAGCCCATTAGGGGATCTTAGCACCTACGAGCAGTACTTC